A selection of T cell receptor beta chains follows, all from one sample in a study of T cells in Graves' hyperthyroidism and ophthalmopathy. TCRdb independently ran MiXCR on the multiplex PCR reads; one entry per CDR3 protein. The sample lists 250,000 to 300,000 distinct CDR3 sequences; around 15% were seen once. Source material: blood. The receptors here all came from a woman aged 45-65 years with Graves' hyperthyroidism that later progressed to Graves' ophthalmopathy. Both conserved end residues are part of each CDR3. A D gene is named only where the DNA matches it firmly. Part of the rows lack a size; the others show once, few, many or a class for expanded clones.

CDR3nt: TGCGCCAGCAGCTCAGTTTTGCGGGAGAGCGATACGCAGTATTTT
CDR3aa: CASSSVLRESDTQYF
j_gene: TRBJ2-3
v_gene: TRBV4-1
abundance: few
d_gene: TRBD2

CDR3nt: TGTGCCAGTAGGAAGGCAGATACGCAGTATTTT
CDR3aa: CASRKADTQYF
j_gene: TRBJ2-3
v_gene: TRBV19
abundance: NA
d_gene: NA

CDR3nt: TGTGCCAGCAGCTCCCACCGGGATAATTCCTACGAGCAGTACTTC
CDR3aa: CASSSHRDNSYEQYF
j_gene: TRBJ2-7
v_gene: TRBV28
abundance: many
d_gene: NA

CDR3nt: TGTGCCAGCAGTTTAACCTTTTTGGGAACTGGCTACACCTTC
CDR3aa: CASSLTFLGTGYTF
j_gene: TRBJ1-2
v_gene: TRBV27
abundance: many
d_gene: NA

CDR3nt: TGTGCCAGCAGCTTTGCCGACGGCTACAATGAGCAGTTCTTC
CDR3aa: CASSFADGYNEQFF
j_gene: TRBJ2-1
v_gene: TRBV5-6
abundance: few
d_gene: NA

CDR3nt: TGTGCCTGGAGTTATTGGGCGACGGGGGCCAAAAACATTCAGTACTTC
CDR3aa: CAWSYWATGAKNIQYF
j_gene: TRBJ2-4
v_gene: TRBV30
abundance: many
d_gene: NA

CDR3nt: TGTGCCAGCAGTGAATGGGGCGGCTCTAGCACAGATACGCAGTATTTT
CDR3aa: CASSEWGGSSTDTQYF
j_gene: TRBJ2-3
v_gene: TRBV25-1
abundance: few
d_gene: NA

CDR3nt: TGTGCCTGGAGATCATACAGGGGGAGGAACACTGAAGCTTTCTTT
CDR3aa: CAWRSYRGRNTEAFF
j_gene: TRBJ1-1
v_gene: TRBV30
abundance: many
d_gene: TRBD1

CDR3nt: TGTGCCAGCAGCAAGACAGGGGGCGTGGGCTACACCTTC
CDR3aa: CASSKTGGVGYTF
j_gene: TRBJ1-2
v_gene: TRBV7-2
abundance: many
d_gene: TRBD1

CDR3nt: TGTGCCAGCAGGATTGGATACCGCTCCTACGAGCAGTACTTC
CDR3aa: CASRIGYRSYEQYF
j_gene: TRBJ2-7
v_gene: TRBV11-2
abundance: many
d_gene: NA

CDR3nt: TGCGCCAGCAGCTTGGGAGGACAGGGAATTCCGGGACCAGGGGAGACCCAGTACTTC
CDR3aa: CASSLGGQGIPGPGETQYF
j_gene: TRBJ2-5
v_gene: TRBV5-1
abundance: few
d_gene: TRBD1

CDR3nt: TGCAGTGTCCTCCCAAATGGCTACACCTTC
CDR3aa: CSVLPNGYTF
j_gene: TRBJ1-2
v_gene: TRBV20-1
abundance: many
d_gene: NA

CDR3nt: TGCGCCAGCAGGGCGGGACTTCAGAGCAATGAGCAGTTCTTC
CDR3aa: CASRAGLQSNEQFF
j_gene: TRBJ2-1
v_gene: TRBV5-1
abundance: many
d_gene: NA

CDR3nt: TGCGCCAGCAGCCGGTCCAGGGACAGGTCTAATTCACCCCTCCACTTT
CDR3aa: CASSRSRDRSNSPLHF
j_gene: TRBJ1-6
v_gene: TRBV4-1
abundance: NA
d_gene: TRBD1

CDR3nt: TGTGCCAGCTCACCCGGGACAGTGGCCACTGAAGCTTTCTTT
CDR3aa: CASSPGTVATEAFF
j_gene: TRBJ1-1
v_gene: TRBV18
abundance: NA
d_gene: TRBD1

CDR3nt: TGTGCCAGCAGCTTCTCGCGGGGGGCAAACACTGAAGCTTTCTTT
CDR3aa: CASSFSRGANTEAFF
j_gene: TRBJ1-1
v_gene: TRBV7-9
abundance: NA
d_gene: NA

CDR3nt: TGTGCCAGCAGCGTAGCTATGACTAGCGGGAGCAATGAGCAGTTCTTC
CDR3aa: CASSVAMTSGSNEQFF
j_gene: TRBJ2-1
v_gene: TRBV9
abundance: few
d_gene: TRBD2

CDR3nt: TGTGCCTGGAAGGACAGGGGCAAAAACATTCAGTACTTC
CDR3aa: CAWKDRGKNIQYF
j_gene: TRBJ2-4
v_gene: TRBV30
abundance: many
d_gene: TRBD1

CDR3nt: TGTGCCAGCAGTCGCCCCGGACAGACAACCTACGAGCAGTACTTC
CDR3aa: CASSRPGQTTYEQYF
j_gene: TRBJ2-7
v_gene: TRBV12-3/TRBV12-4
abundance: NA
d_gene: NA

CDR3nt: TGTGCCAGCAGTCCACCTCGGGCTGCTAACAATGAGCAGTTCTTC
CDR3aa: CASSPPRAANNEQFF
j_gene: TRBJ2-1
v_gene: TRBV28
abundance: many
d_gene: NA

CDR3nt: TGCAGTGCTGACCCCGGGACAGCCAACTATGGCTACACCTTC
CDR3aa: CSADPGTANYGYTF
j_gene: TRBJ1-2
v_gene: TRBV20-1
abundance: many
d_gene: TRBD1

CDR3nt: TGTGCCAGCAGTTTAGAAGGGGCAGGGCCAGATACGCAGTATTTT
CDR3aa: CASSLEGAGPDTQYF
j_gene: TRBJ2-3
v_gene: TRBV12-3/TRBV12-4
abundance: many
d_gene: NA

CDR3nt: TGCGCCAGCAGTGGGTCAGCGGGACTAGCCAAAAACATTCAGTACTTC
CDR3aa: CASSGSAGLAKNIQYF
j_gene: TRBJ2-4
v_gene: TRBV10-2
abundance: many
d_gene: TRBD2

CDR3nt: TGTGCCAGCAGCGTAAGCAGGGCCACCACTGAAGCTTTCTTT
CDR3aa: CASSVSRATTEAFF
j_gene: TRBJ1-1
v_gene: TRBV7-2
abundance: many
d_gene: NA

CDR3nt: TGTGCCAGCAGCCGGAACAGCTACGAGCAGTACTTC
CDR3aa: CASSRNSYEQYF
j_gene: TRBJ2-7
v_gene: TRBV7-9
abundance: many
d_gene: NA

CDR3nt: TGTGCCAGCAGCTTAGTTCGGGGGAACACCGGGGAGCTGTTTTTT
CDR3aa: CASSLVRGNTGELFF
j_gene: TRBJ2-2
v_gene: TRBV11-2
abundance: many
d_gene: NA

CDR3nt: TGTGCCAGCAGTTACTCGGTGGGGGGCCAAGAGACCCAGTACTTC
CDR3aa: CASSYSVGGQETQYF
j_gene: TRBJ2-5
v_gene: TRBV6-5
abundance: few
d_gene: NA

CDR3nt: TGTGCCAGCAAATGGTCTAGCGGCCCTTACGAGCAGTACTTC
CDR3aa: CASKWSSGPYEQYF
j_gene: TRBJ2-7
v_gene: TRBV6-1
abundance: many
d_gene: TRBD2

CDR3nt: TGTGCCAGCAGCTTAAGGCGAGGAGCGAACACCGGGGAGCTGTTTTTT
CDR3aa: CASSLRRGANTGELFF
j_gene: TRBJ2-2
v_gene: TRBV7-2
abundance: few
d_gene: NA

CDR3nt: TGTGCCAGCTCATCGCTCGGGACTAGCGCAATTGAGCAGTTCTTC
CDR3aa: CASSSLGTSAIEQFF
j_gene: TRBJ2-1
v_gene: TRBV18
abundance: many
d_gene: TRBD2

CDR3nt: TGTGCCAGCAGCTTTAGGGCGGCGGAGACTGAAGCTTTCTTT
CDR3aa: CASSFRAAETEAFF
j_gene: TRBJ1-1
v_gene: TRBV5-6
abundance: NA
d_gene: NA

CDR3nt: TGCGCCAGCAGACCCGGGAGAAGTAGCAATCAGCCCCAGCATTTT
CDR3aa: CASRPGRSSNQPQHF
j_gene: TRBJ1-5
v_gene: TRBV5-1
abundance: many
d_gene: NA

CDR3nt: TGCAGTGCTAGGGGGGACAGGAGGATCTATGGCTACACCTTC
CDR3aa: CSARGDRRIYGYTF
j_gene: TRBJ1-2
v_gene: TRBV20-1
abundance: many
d_gene: TRBD1

CDR3nt: TGTGCCAGCGGTTCCGGACTAGCGGGAGGGCCAGATACGCAGTATTTT
CDR3aa: CASGSGLAGGPDTQYF
j_gene: TRBJ2-3
v_gene: TRBV6-2/TRBV6-3
abundance: NA
d_gene: TRBD2

CDR3nt: TGCAGTGCCTGGACCTCTAGCTCTGGAAACACCATATATTTT
CDR3aa: CSAWTSSSGNTIYF
j_gene: TRBJ1-3
v_gene: TRBV20-1
abundance: NA
d_gene: NA

CDR3nt: TGTGCCAGCAGTGGTGGGACTAGCGGGGGCCTGGAGCAGTACTTC
CDR3aa: CASSGGTSGGLEQYF
j_gene: TRBJ2-7
v_gene: TRBV2
abundance: NA
d_gene: TRBD2

CDR3nt: TGTGCCAGCAGCCCAATTAGGACAGCCCACTACGAGCAGTACTTC
CDR3aa: CASSPIRTAHYEQYF
j_gene: TRBJ2-7
v_gene: TRBV11-2
abundance: many
d_gene: NA

CDR3nt: TGCAGTGCTAAGAGGGGTGGCGGGGAGCTGTTTTTT
CDR3aa: CSAKRGGGELFF
j_gene: TRBJ2-2
v_gene: TRBV20-1
abundance: NA
d_gene: NA

CDR3nt: TGTGCCAGCAGCTTAAGTGGACTAGCGGTCCAGAGCTCCTACAATGAGCAGTTCTTC
CDR3aa: CASSLSGLAVQSSYNEQFF
j_gene: TRBJ2-1
v_gene: TRBV7-6
abundance: few
d_gene: TRBD2

CDR3nt: TGCGCCAGCAGCCAAGTACATTTGGGAGGGGGCCAAATTAAGGGCTACACCTTC
CDR3aa: CASSQVHLGGGQIKGYTF
j_gene: TRBJ1-2
v_gene: TRBV4-1
abundance: few
d_gene: TRBD1

CDR3nt: TGTGCCAGTAAGAGGGCAGAGGAAGGGTACGAGCAGTACTTC
CDR3aa: CASKRAEEGYEQYF
j_gene: TRBJ2-7
v_gene: TRBV19
abundance: once
d_gene: NA

CDR3nt: TGCAGTGAGAACCGGGACAGTAACAATGAGCAGTTCTTC
CDR3aa: CSENRDSNNEQFF
j_gene: TRBJ2-1
v_gene: TRBV20-1
abundance: many
d_gene: TRBD1

CDR3nt: TGTGCCAGCAGCCAGGGGGCGGGAGCAGGGTTAGGAGAGCAGTTCTTC
CDR3aa: CASSQGAGAGLGEQFF
j_gene: TRBJ2-1
v_gene: TRBV5-5
abundance: many
d_gene: NA

CDR3nt: TGTGCCAGCAGTCCCTCGGGGGCGCTCCGCACAGATACGCAGTATTTT
CDR3aa: CASSPSGALRTDTQYF
j_gene: TRBJ2-3
v_gene: TRBV27
abundance: many
d_gene: NA

CDR3nt: TGTGCCAGCAGCTTAGATCACCATGGCTACACCTTC
CDR3aa: CASSLDHHGYTF
j_gene: TRBJ1-2
v_gene: TRBV7-9
abundance: few
d_gene: NA

CDR3nt: TGTGCCAGCAGTTGGAGAGGCAATCAGCCCCAGCATTTT
CDR3aa: CASSWRGNQPQHF
j_gene: TRBJ1-5
v_gene: TRBV12-3/TRBV12-4
abundance: few
d_gene: NA

CDR3nt: TGCAGTGCGCAAGGGACAGTAGGTTACAATGAGCAGTTCTTC
CDR3aa: CSAQGTVGYNEQFF
j_gene: TRBJ2-1
v_gene: TRBV20-1
abundance: NA
d_gene: TRBD1

CDR3nt: TGTGCCAGCTCCCCCTTACGGACCCTCTTCCCTTCCGAGCAGTACTTC
CDR3aa: CASSPLRTLFPSEQYF
j_gene: TRBJ2-7
v_gene: TRBV7-2
abundance: few
d_gene: NA

CDR3nt: TGTGCCAGCAGGGGAGTCACAGATACGCAGTATTTT
CDR3aa: CASRGVTDTQYF
j_gene: TRBJ2-3
v_gene: TRBV7-9
abundance: many
d_gene: NA

CDR3nt: TGTGCCAGCAGGGAAACTAGCGGGGGTTACAATGAGCAGTTCTTC
CDR3aa: CASRETSGGYNEQFF
j_gene: TRBJ2-1
v_gene: TRBV7-9
abundance: many
d_gene: TRBD2

CDR3nt: TGTGCCAGCAGTTTAAGGGGGGCTAGCGTACAAGAGACCCAGTACTTC
CDR3aa: CASSLRGASVQETQYF
j_gene: TRBJ2-5
v_gene: TRBV28
abundance: many
d_gene: NA

CDR3nt: TGTGCCAGCAGCTTGTTGTCAGGGGGGATGGGGGAGCAGTACTTC
CDR3aa: CASSLLSGGMGEQYF
j_gene: TRBJ2-7
v_gene: TRBV5-4
abundance: NA
d_gene: NA

CDR3nt: TGCGCCAGCAGCTTGGTGGGGGGAGGTCCCCGCAATCATCAGCCCCAGCATTTT
CDR3aa: CASSLVGGGPRNHQPQHF
j_gene: TRBJ1-5
v_gene: TRBV5-1
abundance: few
d_gene: NA

CDR3nt: TGTGCCTGGAGTGTGCGTAAGGCAGTCAATAGGGCGCCCCAGCATTTT
CDR3aa: CAWSVRKAVNRAPQHF
j_gene: TRBJ1-5
v_gene: TRBV30
abundance: NA
d_gene: NA

CDR3nt: TGTGCCAGTAGTATGGGAGGGGACAGTCATACTGAAGCTTTCTTT
CDR3aa: CASSMGGDSHTEAFF
j_gene: TRBJ1-1
v_gene: TRBV19
abundance: few
d_gene: TRBD1

CDR3nt: TGCAGTGCTGAGGTCGGGACTAGTCGCTACGAGCAGTACTTC
CDR3aa: CSAEVGTSRYEQYF
j_gene: TRBJ2-7
v_gene: TRBV20-1
abundance: many
d_gene: TRBD2